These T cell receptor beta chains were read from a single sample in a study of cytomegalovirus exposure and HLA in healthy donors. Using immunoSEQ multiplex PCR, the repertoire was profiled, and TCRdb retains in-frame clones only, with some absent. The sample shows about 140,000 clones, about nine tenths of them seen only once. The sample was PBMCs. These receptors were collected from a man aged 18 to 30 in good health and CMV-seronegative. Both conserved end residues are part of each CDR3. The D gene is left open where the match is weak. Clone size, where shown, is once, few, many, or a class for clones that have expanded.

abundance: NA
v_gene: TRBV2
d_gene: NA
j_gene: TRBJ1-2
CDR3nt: TGTGCCAGCAGTCCCGGGGGGGCAGACTATGGCTACACCTTC
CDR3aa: CASSPGGADYGYTF

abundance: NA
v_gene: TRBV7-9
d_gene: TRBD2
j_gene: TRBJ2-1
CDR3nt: TGTGCCAGCAGCTCCGGACTAGCGGGAAGGTTTGATCCCTTCGATGAGCAGTTCTTC
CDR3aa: CASSSGLAGRFDPFDEQFF

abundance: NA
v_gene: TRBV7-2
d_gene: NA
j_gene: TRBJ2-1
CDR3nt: TGTGCCAGCAGTGTGTACGGGAGTAATGAGCAGTTCTTC
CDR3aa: CASSVYGSNEQFF

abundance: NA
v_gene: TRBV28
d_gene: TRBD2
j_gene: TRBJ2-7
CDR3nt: TGTGCCAGCAGTTTAAAGGGACTAGCGGGGCAGTACTTC
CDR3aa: CASSLKGLAGQYF

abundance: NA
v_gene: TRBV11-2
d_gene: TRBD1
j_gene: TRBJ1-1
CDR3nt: TGTGCCAGCGGCTTGGAGGGGGCCGACACTGAAGCTTTCTTT
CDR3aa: CASGLEGADTEAFF

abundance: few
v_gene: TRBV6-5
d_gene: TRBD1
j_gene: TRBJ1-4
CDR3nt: TGTGCCAGCAGTTACTCCCGACAGGGGAGTCGTGAAAAACTGTTTTTT
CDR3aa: CASSYSRQGSREKLFF

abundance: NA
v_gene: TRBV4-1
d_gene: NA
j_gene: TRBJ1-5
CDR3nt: TGCGCCAGCAGCCCAGGGGCAGCAACTTATAGCAATCAGCCCCAGCATTTT
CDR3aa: CASSPGAATYSNQPQHF

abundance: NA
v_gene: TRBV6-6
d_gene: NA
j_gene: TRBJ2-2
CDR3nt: TGTGCCAGCAATCCGGGCCGCGGGGTGACCGGGGAGCTGTTTTTT
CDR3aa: CASNPGRGVTGELFF

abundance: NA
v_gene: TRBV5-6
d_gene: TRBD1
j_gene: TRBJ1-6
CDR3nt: TGTGCCAGCAGTTCAGGGGGTTATAATTCACCCCTCCACTTT
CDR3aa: CASSSGGYNSPLHF

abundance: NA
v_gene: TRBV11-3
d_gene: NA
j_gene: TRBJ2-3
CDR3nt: TGTGCCAGCAGCTTAAACAGAAACACAGATACGCAGTATTTT
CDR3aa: CASSLNRNTDTQYF

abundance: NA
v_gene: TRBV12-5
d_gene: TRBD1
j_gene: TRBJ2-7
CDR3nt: TGTGCTAGTGGTTTAGCCGGACAGGGGTATAGCTCCTACGAGCAGTACTTC
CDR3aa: CASGLAGQGYSSYEQYF

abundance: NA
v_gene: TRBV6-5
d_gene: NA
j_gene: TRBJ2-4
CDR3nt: TGTGCCAGCAGTTACTCGAGTTACCCCAAAAACATTCAGTACTTC
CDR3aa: CASSYSSYPKNIQYF

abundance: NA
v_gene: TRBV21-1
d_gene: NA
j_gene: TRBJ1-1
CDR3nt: TGTGCCAGCAGCAAAGAGGTGAGGGAAAAGGTATGGTGCACTGAAGCTTTCTTT
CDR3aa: CASSKEVREKVWCTEAFF

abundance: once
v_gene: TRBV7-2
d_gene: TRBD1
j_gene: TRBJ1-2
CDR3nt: TGTGCCAGCAGCTTAAATACAGGGGAATCGGGCTACACCTTC
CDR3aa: CASSLNTGESGYTF

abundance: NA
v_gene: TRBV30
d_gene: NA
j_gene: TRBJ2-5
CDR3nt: TGTGCCTGGAGTCTCCCCCGCAGATACCAAGAGACCCAGTACTTC
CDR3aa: CAWSLPRRYQETQYF

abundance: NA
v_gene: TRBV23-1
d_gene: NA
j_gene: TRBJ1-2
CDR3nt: TGCGCCAGCGTCACTGCAGGGGTCCCTAACTATGGCTACACCTTC
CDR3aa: CASVTAGVPNYGYTF

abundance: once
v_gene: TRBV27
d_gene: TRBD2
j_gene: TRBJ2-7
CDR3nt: TGTGCCAGCAGTTTATTCGGGGAGGGGGAGCAGTACTTC
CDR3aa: CASSLFGEGEQYF

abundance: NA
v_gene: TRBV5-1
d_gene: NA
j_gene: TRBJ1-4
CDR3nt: TGCGCCAGCAGCTTGCAAACTCCGCGTGAAAAACTGTTTTTT
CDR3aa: CASSLQTPREKLFF

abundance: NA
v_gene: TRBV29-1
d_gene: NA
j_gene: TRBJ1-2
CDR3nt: TGCAGCGTACAGTCAGAAAGGTTCTATGGCTACACCTTC
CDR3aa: CSVQSERFYGYTF

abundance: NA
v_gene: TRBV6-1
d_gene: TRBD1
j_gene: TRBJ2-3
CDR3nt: TGTGCCAGCAGTGAAGGGGGGACAGGGGCAGATACGCAGTATTTT
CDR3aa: CASSEGGTGADTQYF

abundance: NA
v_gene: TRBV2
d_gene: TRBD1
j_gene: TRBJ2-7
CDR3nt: TGTGCCAGCAGGGAGACAGGGGGACGGACCGAGCAGTACTTC
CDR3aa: CASRETGGRTEQYF

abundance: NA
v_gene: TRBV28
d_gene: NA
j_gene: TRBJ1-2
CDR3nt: TGTGCCAGCCAAGATGGGATTGGACTCAATGGCTACACCTTC
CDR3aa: CASQDGIGLNGYTF

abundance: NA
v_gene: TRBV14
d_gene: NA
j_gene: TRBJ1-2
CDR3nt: TGTGCCAGCAGCCAAACTCGGGGTGGACTTGGCTACACCTTC
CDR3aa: CASSQTRGGLGYTF

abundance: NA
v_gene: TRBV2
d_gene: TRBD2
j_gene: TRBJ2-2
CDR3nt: TGTGCCAGCAGTGAGCTTCTAGCGGGAGGGTCCACCGGGGAGCTGTTTTTT
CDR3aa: CASSELLAGGSTGELFF

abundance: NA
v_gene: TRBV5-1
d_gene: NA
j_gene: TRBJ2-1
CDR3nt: TGCGCCAGCAAACTGCCGGGTTATCAAGACAATGAGCAGTTCTTC
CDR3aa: CASKLPGYQDNEQFF

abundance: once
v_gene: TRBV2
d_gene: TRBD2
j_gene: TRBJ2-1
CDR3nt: TGTGCCAGCAGTGGCGGACTAGCGGGGGAGGTAGAGCAGTTCTTC
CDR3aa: CASSGGLAGEVEQFF

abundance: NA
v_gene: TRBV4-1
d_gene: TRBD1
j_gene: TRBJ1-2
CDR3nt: TGCGCCAGCAGCCAGACAGGGGGCGCTGGTGGCTACACCTTC
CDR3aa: CASSQTGGAGGYTF

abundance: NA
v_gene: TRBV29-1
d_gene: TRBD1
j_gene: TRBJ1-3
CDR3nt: TGCAGCGTTGGGGGGACAGGGTTGAACACCATATATTTT
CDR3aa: CSVGGTGLNTIYF

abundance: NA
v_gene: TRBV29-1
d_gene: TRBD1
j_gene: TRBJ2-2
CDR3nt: TGCAGCGCTCTCGGACAGGGAAGGACCGGGGAGCTGTTTTTT
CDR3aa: CSALGQGRTGELFF

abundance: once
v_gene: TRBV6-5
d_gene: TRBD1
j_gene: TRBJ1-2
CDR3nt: TGTGCCAGCAGGGGGACAGGGGATAACTATGGCTACACCTTC
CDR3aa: CASRGTGDNYGYTF

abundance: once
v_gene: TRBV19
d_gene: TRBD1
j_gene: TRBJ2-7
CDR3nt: TGTGCCAGTAGTGACAGGGGCGAGCAGTACTTC
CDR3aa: CASSDRGEQYF

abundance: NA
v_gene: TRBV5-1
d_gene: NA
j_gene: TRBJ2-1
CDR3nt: TGCGCCAGCAGCTTGGGCGGAGAGTCCTACAATGAGCAGTTCTTC
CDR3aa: CASSLGGESYNEQFF

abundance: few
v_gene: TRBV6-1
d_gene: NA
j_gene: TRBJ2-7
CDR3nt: TGTGCCAGCAGCCGGGACTCGTCTCTTCTCTACGAGCAGTACTTC
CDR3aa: CASSRDSSLLYEQYF

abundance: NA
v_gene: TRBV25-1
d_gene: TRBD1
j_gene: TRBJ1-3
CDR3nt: TGTGCCAGCAGTGTACAGGGGGCGCGAGGAAACACCATATATTTT
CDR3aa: CASSVQGARGNTIYF

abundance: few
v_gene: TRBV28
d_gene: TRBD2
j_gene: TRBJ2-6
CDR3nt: TGTGCCACAACGGGAGGCGCAGGATTAAGATCTGGGGCCAACGTCCTGACTTTC
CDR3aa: CATTGGAGLRSGANVLTF

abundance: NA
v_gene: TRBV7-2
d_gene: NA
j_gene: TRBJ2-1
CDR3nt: TGTGCCGATAGCTTGAGCTCCTACAATGAGCAGTTCTTC
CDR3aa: CADSLSSYNEQFF

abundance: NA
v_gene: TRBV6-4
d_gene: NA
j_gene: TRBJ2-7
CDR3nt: TGTGCCAGCAGTGACGGCTTTTCCTACGAGCAGTACTTC
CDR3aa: CASSDGFSYEQYF